A single sample is the source of the 28 T cell receptor beta chains below, sequenced in a study of breast tumors, draining lymph nodes, adjacent tissues. TCRdb called the multiplex PCR reads again in MiXCR, with one record for every CDR3 protein. The table lists about 230,000 distinct CDR3 sequences, approximately 31% of them singletons. The lymph nodes were axillary draining lymph nodes from breast cancer patients. The specimen sequenced was axillary lymph node tissue. The source is a female donor with breast cancer. Some clones in this sample may be carry-over from other donors' samples.

This chain connects TRBV5-1 to TRBJ2-3; D is perhaps TRBD1 or TRBD2 (6 bases each). Germline values: CDR1 SGHRS, CDR2 YFSETQ. The CDR3 sequence is 16 residues long. The V end lost 1 base, the J end lost 0 bases, and 12 bases lay between the germline ends. In nucleotides, the CDR3 is TGCGCCAGCAGCTTGAGGGACGGGGGCAGCACAGATACGCAGTATTTT. It translates to CASSLRDGGSTDTQYF.

The V call is TRBV20-1, the J call TRBJ2-5, with TRBD2 matching over 8 bases. The CDR3 covers 16 residues. Germline values: CDR1 DFQATT, CDR2 SNEGSKA (reference sequence). The V and J ends lost 3 bases and 6 bases, in that order; junction bases with no gene match: 15. The CDR3 nucleotides read TGCAGTGCTAGTCGTCGGGCGATGAGCGGGAGAAAGACCCAGTACTTC. Protein: CSASRRAMSGRKTQYF.

With respect to this clonotype: Likely a read error: the CDR3 ends without its conserved phenylalanine or tryptophan. V gene TRBV11-2 combines with J gene TRBJ2-3; the D is unclear. In germline, CDR1 is SGHAT, CDR2 FQNNGV. This CDR3 has 14 amino acids. Trimming stripped 6 bases from V and 11 bases from J, with 21 bases between. The CDR3 coding sequence is TGTGCCAGCAGGGACGTAGGACGCTCCAGTGAGCAGTATTCT. Residues: CASRDVGRSSEQYS.

V is TRBV15 and J is TRBJ1-2; 9 bases map to TRBD1. The CDR3 runs to 21 residues. CDR1 and CDR2 from the germline V gene are LNHNV and YYDKDF (reference sequence). J was trimmed by 6 bases and V by 2 bases; bases with no gene match: 25. CDR3 bases: TGTGCCACCAGCAGACAACAGACTAGCGTGAGAGACAGGGGGTATAAGGATGGCTACACCTTC. It yields the protein CATSRQQTSVRDRGYKDGYTF.

Regarding this clonotype: A clone one base away is much larger, so this may be a read error. The gene calls are TRBV5-5 and TRBJ2-4; D tentatively fits TRBD1 or TRBD2 (5 bases each). With 8 bases removed from V and 6 bases from J, the gap between germline ends came to 18 bases. Germline assignment: CDR1 SGHKS and CDR2 YYEKEE (reference sequence). The length of the CDR3 is 14 residues. CDR3 amino acids: CASNTIGAGNIQYF. The DNA for the CDR3 is TGTGCCAGTAACACGATAGGGGCGGGAAACATTCAGTACTTC. The full variable domain, completed using reference TRBV5-5 and TRBJ2-4, is DAGVTQSPTHLIKTRGQQVTLRCSPISGHKSVSWYQQVLGQGPQFIFQYYEKEERGRGNFPDRFSARQFPNYSSELNVNALLLGDSALYLCASNTIGAGNIQYFGAGTRLSVL.

This clonotype was found many times. This chain links TRBV20-1 with TRBJ1-2, with D hard to call. The CDR3 consists of 13 residues. Trimming left V 3 bases short and J 4 bases short, with 12 bases between. The germline gives CDR1 DFQATT, CDR2 SNEGSKA (reference sequence). CDR3 DNA: TGCAGTGCTAGGGGCTCGGACGGCTATGGCTACACCTTC. The encoded protein is CSARGSDGYGYTF.

This clonotype was found many times. The V and J genes are TRBV4-2 and TRBJ2-7; possible D gene TRBD1, 6 bases. V lost 5 bases, J lost 0 bases, and 14 bases lay in between. This CDR3 spans 15 amino acids. In germline, CDR1 is LGHNA, CDR2 YNFKEQ. The CDR3 nucleotides are TGTGCCAGCAGCTCGCCGGGACAACACTCCTACGAGCAGTACTTC. It translates to CASSSPGQHSYEQYF.

This clonotype was counted many times. The chain links TRBV7-9 to TRBJ2-1; D may be TRBD1 (6 bases). The V end lost 6 bases, the J end lost 7 bases, and 10 bases lay between the germline ends. CDR1 SEHNR and CDR2 FQNEAQ come from the germline V gene (reference sequence). The CDR3 extends over 12 amino acids. The CDR3 sequence: CASRGQWNEQFF. The CDR3 nucleotides read TGTGCCAGCAGGGGACAATGGAATGAGCAGTTCTTC.

This clonotype was observed at least ten times. The genes are TRBV5-5 and TRBJ2-5; 7 bases match TRBD2. CDR3 length: 15 residues. The trim removed 4 bases at V and 7 bases at J, leaving 13 bases unmatched. Germline CDR1 and CDR2: SGHKS and YYEKEE (reference sequence). CDR3 in amino acids: CASSPSGALDVTQYF. CDR3 DNA sequence: TGTGCCAGCAGCCCCAGCGGGGCGTTAGATGTGACCCAGTACTTC.

The V gene is TRBV18, the J gene TRBJ2-6; D gene unclear. This CDR3 has 15 residues. V gave up 1 base and J gave up 0 bases, with 4 bases separating them. Germline V CDR1 and CDR2: KGHSH, LQKENI. CDR3 sequence (DNA): TGTGCCAGCTCACCACAGGGCTCTGGGGCCAACGTCCTGACTTTC. Its translation is CASSPQGSGANVLTF.

This clonotype has at least ten counts. Here the CDR3 reads CSARKDWSSYNEQFF. Here the CDR3 DNA reads TGCAGTGCTAGAAAAGACTGGAGCTCCTACAATGAGCAGTTCTTC. The chain couples TRBV20-1 to TRBJ2-1, with D unclear. The V and J ends lost 2 bases and 0 bases respectively, with 11 bases between them. Germline V gene lookup returns CDR1 DFQATT and CDR2 SNEGSKA (reference sequence). CDR3 size: 15 residues.

In its sample, this clonotype was seen a few times. The J gene is TRBJ2-5, the V gene TRBV5-4; unclear D gene. The V end lost 7 bases, the J end lost 3 bases, and 22 bases lay between the germline ends. The CDR3 sequence is 16 residues long. From germline, CDR1 is SGHNT and CDR2 YYREEE (reference sequence). The CDR3 reads CASERRAADREETQYF. In nucleotides, the CDR3 is TGTGCCAGCGAACGAAGGGCGGCAGATAGAGAAGAGACCCAGTACTTC.

This clonotype was counted only a few times. The junction and the germline gene differ at one end; a read error may be behind it. This chain uses TRBV14 with TRBJ2-5; no firm D call. Germline-derived CDR1 and CDR2 are SGHDN and FVKESK. This CDR3 contains 14 residues. The CDR3 here is CASSQYLLQETQSF. The CDR3 region has the DNA TGTGCCAGCAGCCAATACTTGCTCCAAGAGACCCAGTCCTTC.

This clonotype was counted many times. The genes are TRBV5-4 and TRBJ2-3, with D hard to call. The CDR3 contains 13 residues. V was cut by 5 bases and J by 1 base, with 8 bases left in between. Looked up from germline, CDR1 is SGHNT and CDR2 is YYREEE (reference sequence). For the CDR3, the DNA is TGTGCCAGCAGAGTAGGCGGCACAGATACGCAGTATTTT. The encoded protein is CASRVGGTDTQYF.

The chain has TRBV18 and TRBJ2-2; 9 bases fit TRBD1. Germline values: CDR1 KGHSH, CDR2 LQKENI. This CDR3 has 17 residues. V gave up 2 bases and J gave up 1 base; unmatched junction bases: 5. The CDR3 sequence: CASSPNRGLVNTGELFF. CDR3 DNA: TGTGCCAGCTCACCAAACAGGGGGCTAGTGAACACCGGGGAGCTGTTTTTT.

Comment on this clonotype: Its ends do not fully match the called genes, so a read error is possible. The chain recombines TRBV5-1 with TRBJ2-1; D might be TRBD2 (7 bases). The CDR3 runs to 13 residues. Germline V gives CDR1 SGHRS, CDR2 YFSETQ. Here the CDR3 reads CASSIRTGGVQSF. In DNA form, the CDR3 reads TGCGCCAGCAGCATTCGGACGGGGGGCGTGCAGTCCTTC.

A note on this clonotype: A single base separates this from a much larger clone, so it may be a read error. The chain uses TRBV6-1 and TRBJ1-5; D is perhaps TRBD1 (5 bases). Germline values: CDR1 MNHNS, CDR2 SASEGT. This CDR3 has 14 amino acids. The CDR3 protein is CAGSDWGFVQPQHF. CDR3 DNA: TGTGCCGGCAGTGACTGGGGGTTCGTTCAGCCCCAGCATTTT.

The chain has TRBV10-3 and TRBJ2-3; D assignment may be TRBD1 or TRBD2 (5 bases each). Germline assignment: CDR1 ENHRY and CDR2 SYGVKD. CDR3 length equals 12 residues. V was trimmed by 11 bases and J by 1 base, leaving 10 bases between them. The CDR3 region is CARGPRTDTQYF. The CDR3 coding sequence is TGTGCCCGGGGCCCCCGCACAGATACGCAGTATTTT.

This CDR3 is CASSFAPTGRAGTGELFF. CDR3 coding DNA: TGTGCCAGCAGCTTTGCCCCGACCGGGAGGGCCGGTACCGGGGAGCTGTTTTTT. V usage is TRBV12-1 and J usage is TRBJ2-2; the DNA was not compared with TRBD2, the D call given in the table. TRBV12-1 is deemed a pseudogene. The CDR3 extends over 18 amino acids.

This sequence joins TRBV7-2 and TRBJ2-5, with 13 positions matching TRBD2. The CDR3 extends over 13 amino acids. The J segment lost 10 bases and the V segment lost 4 bases, leaving 3 bases of the junction unmatched. CDR1 is SGHTA and CDR2 is FQGNSA in the germline V gene. The CDR3 region is CASSSGLAGIQYF. CDR3 bases: TGTGCCAGCAGCTCGGGACTAGCGGGAATCCAGTACTTC.

The chain couples TRBV20-1 to TRBJ2-7; 10 bases match TRBD2. With 2 bases clipped from V and 3 bases from J, the junction kept 4 bases outside the gene matches. In germline, CDR1 is DFQATT, CDR2 SNEGSKA (reference sequence). The CDR3 is 14 amino acids. CDR3 nucleotide sequence: TGCAGTGCTAGACGGGGACTAGCGATCTACGAGCAGTACTTC. Translating gives CSARRGLAIYEQYF.

This clonotype was found many times. J is TRBJ2-7 and V is TRBV20-1, with 12 bases identical to TRBD2. CDR3 size: 14 residues. J lost 3 bases, V lost 6 bases, and 6 bases had no gene match. Germline V gene data show CDR1 as DFQATT and CDR2 as SNEGSKA (reference sequence). CDR3 protein: CSASRTSGNYEQYF. The CDR3 DNA is TGCAGTGCCTCCCGGACTAGCGGGAACTACGAGCAGTACTTC.

This clonotype was observed many times. J is TRBJ2-3 and V is TRBV20-1; 10 bases match TRBD2. Trimming removed 3 bases from V and 0 bases from J; junction bases left unmatched: 3. The CDR3 is 15 amino acids. Germline CDR1 is DFQATT and CDR2 is SNEGSKA (reference sequence). The DNA of the CDR3 is TGCAGTGCTAGCGAGACTAGCGGGAGCACAGATACGCAGTATTTT. Translated, it gives CSASETSGSTDTQYF.

The table lists this clonotype with a count of one. This may arise from a read error, as a much more abundant clone is one base away. This chain links TRBV6-6 with TRBJ2-7; 8 bases are shared with TRBD1. The CDR3 contains 14 residues. The trim removed 6 bases at V and 2 bases at J, leaving 6 bases unmatched. Germline V gene sequence: CDR1 MNHNY, CDR2 SVGAGI (reference sequence). CDR3 nucleotide sequence: TGTGCCAGCAGGCACCAGGGGGCGGCCTACGAGCAGTACTTC. Protein sequence: CASRHQGAAYEQYF.

The sample holds many counts of this clonotype. The chain has TRBV7-2 and TRBJ2-7, with a tentative D call TRBD2 (5 bases). Germline lookup yields CDR1 SGHTA and CDR2 FQGNSA. This CDR3 contains 13 residues. V shed 5 bases and J shed 4 bases, with 12 bases lying between them. This CDR3 is CASSRGPGYEQYF. The CDR3 region has the DNA TGTGCCAGCAGCCGCGGGCCAGGATACGAGCAGTACTTC.

Comment on this clonotype: A read error may be the cause here, since a much bigger clone is one base away. The chain recombines TRBV11-2 with TRBJ1-2, with D perhaps matching TRBD1 (5 bases). This CDR3 comprises 13 residues. In germline, CDR1 is SGHAT, CDR2 FQNNGV. V was pared by 5 bases and J by 7 bases, with 14 bases between. CDR3 region: CASSPRGDSGYTF. The CDR3 coding sequence is TGTGCCAGCAGCCCTAGGGGTGACTCTGGCTACACCTTC.

This clonotype was counted between two and nine times. Since a much larger clone is just one base distant, this may be a read error. The chain uses TRBV12-3 or TRBV12-4 and TRBJ2-7; 9 bases agree with TRBD2. Trimming at V came to 3 bases and at J to 3 bases, leaving 3 bases not matched to a gene. The CDR3 length is 14 residues. CDR3 nucleotide sequence: TGTGCCAGCAGTTTCCTAGCGGGAAGCTACGAGCAGTACTTC. It specifies CASSFLAGSYEQYF.

J is TRBJ2-3 and V is TRBV19; maybe TRBD2 (5 bases). The CDR3 totals 16 residues. Germline assignment: CDR1 LNHDA and CDR2 SQIVND (reference sequence). V was pared by 0 bases and J by 6 bases, with 16 bases between. CDR3 sequence (DNA): TGTGCCAGTAGTATAGAGGTTAGCGAGGTCGGGGATACGCAGTATTTT. It encodes CASSIEVSEVGDTQYF.